This T cell receptor (beta chain) was retrieved from a study of blood T cell repertoires in COVID-19. Looking at the study overall: The United States, Italy and Spain supplied acute and convalescent COVID-19 samples. T cells, B-cell-depleted T cells, or PBMCs supplied cDNA or gDNA.

In the authors' workflow: Amplified reference gene primers provided the basis for estimating nucleated cell counts. Only in-frame clones appear in the TCRdb table, and some are missing; sequencing was by immunoSEQ multiplex PCR. V and J calls and clone size are those listed in that table; D and trimming were worked out from the DNA. The sample holds some 300,000 clones, around 87% seen once. Germline V lookup: CDR1 SGHNT, CDR2 YYREEE (reference sequence). V was cut by 2 bases and J by 2 bases, with 13 bases left in between. The CDR3 runs 15 residues. Sequencing was performed on peripheral blood. V usage is TRBV5-4 and J usage is TRBJ2-5; a weak D match, TRBD1 (6 bases). The receptor was derived from a man aged 70 or older with acute or convalescent COVID-19. CDR3 nucleotide sequence: TGTGCCAGCAGCTTCACAGGGCCCCTACAAGAGACCCAGTACTTC. This encodes CASSFTGPLQETQYF.